This TCR beta chain was recovered during a study of radiotherapy plus CTLA-4 blockade in lung cancer. Produced via immunoSEQ multiplex PCR; TCRdb's table is partial and in-frame only. Of tens of thousands of clones in the sample, around 72% were seen once. Germline lookup yields CDR1 SGHAT and CDR2 FQNNGV. The ends were cut back, 5 bases at V and 8 bases at J, with 7 bases in the middle. CDR3 size: 11 residues. The receptor was derived from a human donor with non-small cell lung cancer that progressed on radiotherapy plus ipilimumab. The chain joins TRBV11-2 to TRBJ2-1; D unclear. Specimen: peripheral blood, collected from a patient treated with radiotherapy plus ipilimumab. CDR3: CASSITYEQFF. CDR3 DNA sequence: TGTGCCAGCAGCATAACCTATGAGCAGTTCTTC.